This entry lists 12 T cell receptor beta chains sequenced from one sample in a study of CD8+CD57+ T cells in acquired aplastic anemia listed by TCRdb under 2018. The sequencer was an Illumina HiSeq 2000. Profiling of TCR beta VDJ combinations and CDR3 sequences used genomic DNA as the template. TCRdb trimmed public reads at Q25 via fastp, called clones via MiXCR and kept in-frame beta chains. Rows with one shared CDR3 protein collapse into an entry with the most common genes and DNA. The sample records about 81,000 distinct CDR3 sequences, less than 60% of which are singletons. Of the sample, approximately 62% falls within the top ten clones. The sequencing input was sorted CD4+, CD8+, or CD8+CD57+ T cells (not recorded which) from PBMCs. The receptor source for this set is a human donor in good health, serving as a control.

At least ten counts were recorded for this clonotype. This chain uses TRBV7-9 with TRBJ1-2, with D perhaps matching TRBD1 (5 bases). CDR1 and CDR2 (germline): SEHNR, FQNEAQ (reference sequence). V was shortened by 5 bases and J by 1 base, with 11 bases between the two germline ends. The CDR3 runs to 14 residues. The CDR3 DNA follows: TGTGCCAGCAGCCCCTTGGGGGGTAACTATGGCTACACCTTC. Protein sequence: CASSPLGGNYGYTF.

The chain has TRBV19 and TRBJ2-1, with 12 nucleotides matching TRBD2. The CDR3 spans 17 residues. The junction had 12 bases not matched to a gene; V was cut back by 5 bases and J by 7 bases. Germline CDR1 is LNHDA and CDR2 is SQIVND (reference sequence). CDR3 coding DNA: TGTGCCAGTAGTGCTAGCGGGAGGGCCCTCGGGGCGAATGAGCAGTTCTTC. It encodes CASSASGRALGANEQFF. Looking up the rest from reference TRBV19 and TRBJ2-1 gives the full variable domain: DGGITQSPKYLFRKEGQNVTLSCEQNLNHDAMYWYRQDPGQGLRLIYYSQIVNDFQKGDIAEGYSVSREKKESFPLTVTSAQKNPTAFYLCASSASGRALGANEQFFGPGTRLTVL.

This clonotype was recorded at least ten times. The chain carries TRBV6-1 and TRBJ1-5; D gene uncertain. The CDR3 sequence is 13 residues long. V lost 7 bases and J lost 2, with 9 bases in between. The germline gives CDR1 MNHNS, CDR2 SASEGT. The CDR3: CASKWGGNQPQHF. CDR3 bases: TGTGCCAGCAAGTGGGGAGGCAATCAGCCCCAGCATTTT.

This clonotype has ten or more counts. This chain connects TRBV20-1 to TRBJ2-7; 10 bases align to TRBD1. Germline CDR1 reads DFQATT; CDR2 reads SNEGSKA (reference sequence). V trimming: 0 bases; J trimming: 4 bases; junction bases outside the gene matches: 3. CDR3 size: 14 residues. CDR3: CSAREPGQGYEQYF. CDR3 nucleotides: TGCAGTGCTAGAGAGCCGGGACAGGGGTACGAGCAGTACTTC.

Of note for this clonotype: A junction boundary mismatches the germline segment, possibly from a read error. This chain connects TRBV5-1 to TRBJ2-1; 14 bases map to TRBD2. The CDR3 loop spans 16 amino acids. The germline gives CDR1 SGHRS, CDR2 YFSETQ. This chain's CDR3 is CANSQGLAGAENEQFF. The CDR3, as DNA: TGCGCCAACAGCCAGGGACTAGCGGGGGCGGAAAATGAGCAGTTCTTC.

In this sample, this clonotype turned up a few times. The chain has TRBV20-1 and TRBJ2-1, with 7 bases that match TRBD1. CDR1 and CDR2 from the germline V gene are DFQATT and SNEGSKA (reference sequence). V lost 0 bases, J lost 6 bases, and 14 bases stayed unmatched. The CDR3 contains 17 residues. The CDR3, as DNA: TGCAGTGCTAGAGATTATCTTAGGGGGACAGCCCTCAATGAGCAGTTCTTC. Translation: CSARDYLRGTALNEQFF.

Concerning this clonotype: This may be a read error: a much more frequent sequence differs by one nucleotide. This chain connects TRBV20-1 to TRBJ1-1; D uncertain. The CDR3 runs to 11 residues. CDR1 and CDR2 (germline): DFQATT, SNEGSKA (reference sequence). V lost 2 bases and J lost 8, with 9 bases in between. The CDR3 reads CSARFRPEAFF. The CDR3 nucleotides are TGCAGTGCTAGATTTCGGCCCGAAGCTTTCTTT.

This chain uses TRBV29-1 with TRBJ2-3; D ambiguous. This CDR3 has 13 residues. Germline CDR1 SQVTM, CDR2 ANQGSEA. The V and J ends lost 6 bases and 3 bases respectively, with 13 bases between them. DNA of the CDR3: TGCAGCGTCGTAACCGTCGGGACAGATACGCAGTATTTT. This gives the protein CSVVTVGTDTQYF.

The chain has TRBV7-2 and TRBJ2-6; unclear D gene. Trimming stripped 1 base from V and 2 bases from J, with 3 bases between. The germline V gene encodes CDR1 SGHTA and CDR2 FQGNSA. The CDR3 length is 14 residues. The CDR3 spells CASSLVAGANVLTF. CDR3 DNA sequence: TGTGCCAGCAGCTTAGTGGCTGGGGCCAACGTCCTGACTTTC.

This clonotype was seen only a few times. This sequence joins TRBV2 and TRBJ2-1; maybe TRBD1 (5 bases). CDR1 and CDR2 (germline): SNHLY, FYNNEI. V gave up 6 bases and J gave up 7 bases, with 16 bases separating them. This CDR3 is built from 14 residues. CDR3 nucleotide sequence: TGTGCCAGCAGGTTGCCAGGGATCGATAATGAGCAGTTCTTC. It encodes CASRLPGIDNEQFF.

This clonotype has a handful of counts. J is TRBJ1-3 and V is TRBV3-1, with unresolved D. Trimming shortened V by 4 bases and J by 4 bases, and 11 bases separated the two germline ends. This CDR3 comprises 14 residues. Germline V gene data show CDR1 as LGHDT and CDR2 as YNNKEL (reference sequence). The CDR3 nucleotides read TGTGCCAGCAGCCGTGACAATGGGGGAAACACCATATATTTT. This gives the protein CASSRDNGGNTIYF.

Points on this clonotype: A read error is possible here, since a much larger clone lies one base away. The V call is TRBV6-1, the J call TRBJ2-7; D is possibly TRBD1 (6 bases). CDR3 length: 15 amino acids. Per the germline V gene, CDR1 is MNHNS and CDR2 is SASEGT. Here the CDR3 reads CASSEGQVLLYEQCF. The CDR3 nucleotides are TGTGCCAGCAGTGAAGGACAGGTTCTTCTCTACGAGCAGTGCTTC.